The 18 T cell receptor beta chains below all came from one sample that was sequenced in a study of blood T cell repertoires in COVID-19. Assay used: immunoSEQ multiplex PCR; TCRdb lists only in-frame clones, some missing. The sample lists around 250,000 clones, 88% occurring once. Sample: PBMCs or T cells enriched from blood (not recorded which). Receptors were obtained from a middle-aged woman who had been exposed to COVID-19.

The CDR3 DNA reads as TGTGCCAGCAGCCGAGGGACAGGGAATTTGGGCGGCTACACCTTC. Amino acids: CASSRGTGNLGGYTF. The chain uses TRBV14 and TRBJ1-2; TRBD1 matches at 9 bases. Germline loops: CDR1 SGHDN, CDR2 FVKESK. This CDR3 has 15 residues. The V and J ends lost 4 bases and 8 bases, in that order; junction bases with no gene match: 11.

The table lists this clone with a count of one. V is TRBV4-1 and J is TRBJ2-3; D might be TRBD1 (6 bases). Between the trimmed V and J ends, which lost 1 base and 2 bases, there was a span of 16 bases. The CDR3 is 17 residues long. Germline CDR1 is MGHRA and CDR2 is YSYEKL. CDR3 amino acids: CASSQAYTAGVTDTQYF. The CDR3 DNA sequence: TGCGCCAGCAGCCAAGCATATACGGCAGGGGTCACAGATACGCAGTATTTT.

This CDR3 reads CASSLRQGGWYEQYV. The CDR3 DNA reads TGTGCCAGCAGCTTAAGACAGGGGGGTTGGTACGAGCAGTACGTC. V usage is TRBV7-8 and J usage is TRBJ2-7, with 9 nucleotides matching TRBD1. The CDR3 contains 15 residues. V gave up 2 bases and J gave up 4 bases; unmatched junction bases: 6. Germline CDR1 is SGHVS and CDR2 is FQNEAQ.

This clone was counted only a few times. The V call is TRBV19, the J call TRBJ1-5; tentative D call: TRBD1 (6 bases). Trimming left V 5 bases short and J 0 bases short, with 14 bases between. Germline values: CDR1 LNHDA, CDR2 SQIVND (reference sequence). This CDR3 has 16 residues. The CDR3 loop is CASSQRTVYSNQPQHF. As DNA, the CDR3 is TGTGCCAGTAGTCAACGGACAGTTTATAGCAATCAGCCCCAGCATTTT.

The chain has TRBV11-2 and TRBJ2-1, with TRBD2 identical over 10 bases. The trim removed 5 bases at V and 3 bases at J, leaving 4 bases unmatched. The CDR3 sequence is 15 residues long. Germline-derived CDR1 and CDR2 are SGHAT and FQNNGV. CDR3 nucleotides: TGTGCCAGCAGCGAAACTAGCGGGGTCTACAATGAGCAGTTCTTC. Amino acids: CASSETSGVYNEQFF.

Regarding this clone: At one of its ends the junction is not consistent with the germline gene, which may arise from a read error. The V and J genes are TRBV5-1 and TRBJ2-3; TRBD2 matches 12 bases. CDR1 and CDR2 from the germline V gene are SGHRS and YFSETQ. The CDR3 sequence is 17 residues long. The CDR3 spells CASSSSLAGGSTDTQYF. The DNA of the CDR3 is TGTGCCAGCAGCTCATCTCTAGCGGGAGGGAGCACAGATACGCAGTATTTT.

This clone was seen once. This rearrangement joins TRBV28 to TRBJ2-2, with 11 bases fitting TRBD2. Germline V gene sequence: CDR1 MDHEN, CDR2 SYDVKM. The CDR3 covers 20 residues. V lost 4 bases to trimming and J lost 3 bases; unmatched junction nucleotides: 16. This chain's CDR3 is CASSSPTSGGSFGYTGELFF. The CDR3 coding sequence is TGTGCCAGCAGTTCCCCAACTAGCGGGGGAAGCTTCGGTTACACCGGGGAGCTGTTTTTT.

The chain recombines TRBV5-1 with TRBJ1-1, with unresolved D. This CDR3 is built from 13 residues. Trimming took 4 bases from V and 5 from J, leaving 12 bases between them. Germline V gene sequence: CDR1 SGHRS, CDR2 YFSETQ. CDR3 in DNA: TGCGCCAGCAGCCCGGGAGCCCTAACTGAAGCTTTCTTT. It codes for CASSPGALTEAFF.

This clone occurred once. The chain carries TRBV12-3 or TRBV12-4 and TRBJ1-2; D is uncertain. With 3 bases removed from V and 2 bases from J, the gap between germline ends came to 7 bases. The CDR3 loop spans 13 amino acids. The CDR3: CASSFNKNYGYTF. CDR3 nucleotides: TGTGCCAGCAGTTTTAACAAGAACTATGGCTACACCTTC.

The rearrangement links TRBV10-3 to TRBJ2-1, with D possibly TRBD2 on 5 matching bases. The CDR3 consists of 11 residues. The V and J ends lost 11 bases and 5 bases respectively, with 10 bases between them. Germline CDR1 is ENHRY and CDR2 is SYGVKD. CDR3 bases: TGTGCCTCAACGAGGGACAATGAGCAGTTCTTC. Amino acid sequence: CASTRDNEQFF.

The chain is built from TRBV29-1 and TRBJ1-2, with D maybe TRBD1 (6 bases). Trimming removed 6 bases at V and 1 base at J, with 9 bases between. Germline-derived CDR1 and CDR2 are SQVTM and ANQGSEA. The CDR3 sequence is 12 residues long. CDR3 DNA: TGCAGCGTCTCAGGGGTTAACTATGGCTACACCTTC. Its protein product is CSVSGVNYGYTF. Looking up the rest from reference TRBV29-1 and TRBJ1-2 gives the full variable domain: SAVISQKPSRDICQRGTSLTIQCQVDSQVTMMFWYRQQPGQSLTLIATANQGSEATYESGFVIDKFPISRPNLTFSTLTVSNMSPEDSSIYLCSVSGVNYGYTFGSGTRLTVV.

The rearrangement links TRBV4-1 to TRBJ1-3; 8 bases line up with TRBD1. This CDR3 is 16 amino acids long. CDR1 MGHRA and CDR2 YSYEKL come from the germline V gene. The ends lost 6 bases at V and 0 bases at J; junction bases unmatched: 7. The CDR3 bases are TGCGCCAGCAGGTCTCCAGGGGGCCCCTCTGGAAACACCATATATTTT. It translates to CASRSPGGPSGNTIYF.

The chain employs TRBV7-2 and TRBJ2-1; D is possibly TRBD2 (6 bases). This CDR3 spans 16 amino acids. V lost 4 bases to trimming and J lost 4 bases, with 17 bases between them. Germline V gene lookup returns CDR1 SGHTA and CDR2 FQGNSA. CDR3 DNA sequence: TGTGCCAGCAGCTCCCCCCTTCGGGAGTGGTACAATGAGCAGTTCTTC. Translated, it gives CASSSPLREWYNEQFF.

This chain connects TRBV28 to TRBJ2-3, with 8 bases identical to TRBD2. Looked up from germline, CDR1 is MDHEN and CDR2 is SYDVKM. Trimming cost V 3 bases and J 3 bases; bases outside gene matches: 11. This CDR3 is 17 amino acids long. In nucleotides, the CDR3 is TGTGCCAGCAGTTTTCAAGGCGGGGGGCAAGGGACAGATACGCAGTATTTT. This encodes CASSFQGGGQGTDTQYF.

This chain uses TRBV25-1 with TRBJ2-1, with TRBD2 matching 8 bases. CDR1 is MGHDK and CDR2 is SYGVNS in the germline V gene. Trimming took 3 bases from V and 12 from J; bases not matched to a gene: 7. The CDR3 consists of 13 residues. DNA of the CDR3: TGTGCCAGCAGTGAGAGACTAGCGTTACCGCAGTTCTTC. Its translation: CASSERLALPQFF.

This rearrangement joins TRBV6-5 to TRBJ2-1; TRBD2 matches at 9 bases. Germline trimming cut 2 bases from V and 8 bases from J; bases unmatched to any gene: 7. The germline V gene encodes CDR1 MNHEY and CDR2 SVGAGI. This CDR3 has 15 amino acids. The CDR3, as DNA: TGTGCCAGCAGTTACAAGACTAGCGGAGGGTATGAGCAGTTCTTC. Its protein product is CASSYKTSGGYEQFF.

J is TRBJ1-5 and V is TRBV19; D is ambiguous. Germline V gene data show CDR1 as LNHDA and CDR2 as SQIVND (reference sequence). The CDR3 spans 12 residues. Trimming pared 7 bases from V and 4 bases from J, leaving 8 bases between. The CDR3 region is CASKSGNQPQHF. The CDR3 DNA sequence: TGTGCCAGTAAGAGCGGGAATCAGCCCCAGCATTTT.

The genes are TRBV6-5 and TRBJ1-2, with D possibly matching TRBD1 (6 bases). From germline, CDR1 is MNHEY and CDR2 SVGAGI. V lost 10 bases and J 2 bases, leaving 11 bases between the germline ends. This CDR3 has 12 amino acids. The CDR3 DNA follows: TGTGCCATTCACGACAGGAACTATGGCTACACCTTC. Translating gives CAIHDRNYGYTF.